Here is one TCR beta chain with its context. In the original analysis: Researchers report that nucleated cell counts were estimated from reference gene primer amplification. The repertoire was sequenced with immunoSEQ multiplex PCR; TCRdb's copy has only in-frame clones and lacks some. For V, J and clone size, that table is used; D and trimming come from the DNA. The sample has some 170,000 clones, 65% to 85% seen once. The data stem from a study of blood T cell repertoires in COVID-19. In the study overall: From the United States, Italy and Spain came samples of acute and convalescent COVID-19. The analysed material was cDNA or gDNA that came from T cells, B-cell-depleted T cells, or PBMCs.

Seattle researchers signed up patients amid active infection and tracked them longitudinally. V shed 6 bases, J shed 9 bases, and the junction held 5 bases outside the gene matches. The CDR3 length is 12 residues. Germline values: CDR1 LGHDT, CDR2 YNNKEL (reference sequence). The clonotype was recovered from a woman between 40 and 55 years old with COVID-19, enrolled during active disease. The J gene is TRBJ1-1, the V gene TRBV3-1 (or the pseudogene TRBV3-2); TRBD1 matches 9 bases. The material sequenced was peripheral blood. The CDR3 here is CASRLGQGKAFF. CDR3 bases: TGTGCCAGCAGACTCGGACAGGGGAAAGCTTTCTTT.